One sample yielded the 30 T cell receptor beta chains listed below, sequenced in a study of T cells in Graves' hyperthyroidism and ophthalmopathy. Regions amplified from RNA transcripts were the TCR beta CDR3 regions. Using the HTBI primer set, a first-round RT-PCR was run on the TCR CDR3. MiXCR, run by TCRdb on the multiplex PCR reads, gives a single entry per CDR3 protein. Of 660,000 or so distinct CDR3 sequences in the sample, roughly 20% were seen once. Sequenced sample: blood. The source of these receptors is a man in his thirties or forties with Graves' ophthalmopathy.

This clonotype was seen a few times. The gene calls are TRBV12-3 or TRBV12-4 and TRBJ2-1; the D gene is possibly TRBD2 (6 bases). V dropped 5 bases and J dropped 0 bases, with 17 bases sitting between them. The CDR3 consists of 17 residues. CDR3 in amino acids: CASSLLFPGVSYNEQFF. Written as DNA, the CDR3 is TGTGCCAGCAGTCTACTTTTTCCGGGGGTCTCCTACAATGAGCAGTTCTTC.

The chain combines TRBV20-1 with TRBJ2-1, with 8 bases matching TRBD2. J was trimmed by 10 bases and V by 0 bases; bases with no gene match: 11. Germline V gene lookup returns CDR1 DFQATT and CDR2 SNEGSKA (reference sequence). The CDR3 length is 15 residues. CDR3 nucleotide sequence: TGCAGTGCTAGAGATCGGGAGGGGAGGAGACACGAGCAGTTCTTC. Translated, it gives CSARDREGRRHEQFF.

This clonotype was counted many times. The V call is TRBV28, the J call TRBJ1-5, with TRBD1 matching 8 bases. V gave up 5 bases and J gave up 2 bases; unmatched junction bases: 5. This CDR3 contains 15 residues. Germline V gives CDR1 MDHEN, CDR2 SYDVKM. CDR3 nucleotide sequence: TGTGCCAGCAGTGAGACAGGGGTTGGCAATCAGCCCCAGCATTTT. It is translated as CASSETGVGNQPQHF.

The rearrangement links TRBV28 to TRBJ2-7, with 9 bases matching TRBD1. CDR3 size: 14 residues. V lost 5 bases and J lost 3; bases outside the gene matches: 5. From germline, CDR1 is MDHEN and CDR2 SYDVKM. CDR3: CASSRGTGIYEQYF. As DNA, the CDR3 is TGTGCCAGCAGTCGAGGGACAGGGATCTACGAGCAGTACTTC.

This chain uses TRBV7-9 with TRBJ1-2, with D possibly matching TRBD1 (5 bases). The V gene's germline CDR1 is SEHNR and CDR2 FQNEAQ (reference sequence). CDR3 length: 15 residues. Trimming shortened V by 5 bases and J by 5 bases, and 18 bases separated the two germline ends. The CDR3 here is CASSPGARDLYGYTF. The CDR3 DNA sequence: TGTGCCAGCAGCCCCGGGGCCCGGGACCTGTATGGCTACACCTTC.

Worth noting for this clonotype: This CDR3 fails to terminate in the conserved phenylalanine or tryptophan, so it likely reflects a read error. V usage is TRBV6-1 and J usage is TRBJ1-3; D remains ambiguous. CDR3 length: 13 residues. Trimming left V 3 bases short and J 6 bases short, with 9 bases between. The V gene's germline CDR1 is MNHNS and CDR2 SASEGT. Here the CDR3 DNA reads TGTGCCAGCAGTGACTGGACCCAAAACACCATATATTCT. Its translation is CASSDWTQNTIYS.

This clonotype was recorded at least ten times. CDR3 in DNA: TGTGCCAGCAGCTTATCCGGTGGGCTCCGCGAGCAGTACTTC. It yields the protein CASSLSGGLREQYF. V and J are TRBV7-9 and TRBJ2-7; D gene uncertain. V lost 2 bases and J 6 bases, leaving 14 bases between the germline ends. Germline V gene lookup returns CDR1 SEHNR and CDR2 FQNEAQ (reference sequence). This CDR3 is 14 amino acids long.

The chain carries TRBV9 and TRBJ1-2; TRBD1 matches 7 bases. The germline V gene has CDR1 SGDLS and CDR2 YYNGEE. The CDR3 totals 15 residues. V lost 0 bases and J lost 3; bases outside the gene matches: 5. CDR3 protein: CASSVADRVDYGYTF. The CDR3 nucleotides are TGTGCCAGCAGCGTAGCAGACAGGGTCGACTATGGCTACACCTTC.

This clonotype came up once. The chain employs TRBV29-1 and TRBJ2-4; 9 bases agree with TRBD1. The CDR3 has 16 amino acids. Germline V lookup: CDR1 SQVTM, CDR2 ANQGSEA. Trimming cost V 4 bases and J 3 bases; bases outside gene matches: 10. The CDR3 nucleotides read TGCAGCGTTGCCACAGGGGGCATATTTTTCAAAAACATTCAGTACTTC. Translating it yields CSVATGGIFFKNIQYF. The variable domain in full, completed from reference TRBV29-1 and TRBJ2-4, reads SAVISQKPSRDICQRGTSLTIQCQVDSQVTMMFWYRQQPGQSLTLIATANQGSEATYESGFVIDKFPISRPNLTFSTLTVSNMSPEDSSIYLCSVATGGIFFKNIQYFGAGTRLSVL.

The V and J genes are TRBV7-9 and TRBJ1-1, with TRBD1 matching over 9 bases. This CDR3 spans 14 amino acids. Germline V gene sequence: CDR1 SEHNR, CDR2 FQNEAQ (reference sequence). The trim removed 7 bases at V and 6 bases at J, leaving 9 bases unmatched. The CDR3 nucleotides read TGTGCCAGCAACCCGGGACAGGGTGTATCTGAAGCTTTCTTT. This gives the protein CASNPGQGVSEAFF.

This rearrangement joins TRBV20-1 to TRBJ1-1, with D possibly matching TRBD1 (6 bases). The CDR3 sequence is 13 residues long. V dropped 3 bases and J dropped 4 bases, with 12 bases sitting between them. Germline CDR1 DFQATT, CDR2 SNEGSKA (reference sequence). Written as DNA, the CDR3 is TGCAGTGCTAGTAGGGGGGTGGGCACTGAAGCTTTCTTT. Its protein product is CSASRGVGTEAFF.

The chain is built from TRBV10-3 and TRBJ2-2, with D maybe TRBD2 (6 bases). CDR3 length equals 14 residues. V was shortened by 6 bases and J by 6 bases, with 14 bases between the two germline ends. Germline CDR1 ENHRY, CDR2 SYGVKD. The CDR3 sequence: CAIRPAGRAGELFF. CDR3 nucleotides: TGTGCCATCAGGCCTGCGGGAAGGGCCGGGGAGCTGTTTTTT.

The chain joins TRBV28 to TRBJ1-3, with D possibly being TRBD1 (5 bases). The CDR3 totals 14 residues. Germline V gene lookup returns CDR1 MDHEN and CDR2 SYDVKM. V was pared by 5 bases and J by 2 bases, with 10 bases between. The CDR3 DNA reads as TGTGCCAGCAGTCCCAGGGTTCCTGGAAACACCATATATTTT. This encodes CASSPRVPGNTIYF.

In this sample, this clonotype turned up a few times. CDR3 nucleotide sequence: TGCGCCAGCAGTAGCGCCGGGACTAGTCAAGAGACCCAGTACTTC. Its translation: CASSSAGTSQETQYF. This chain connects TRBV5-1 to TRBJ2-5, with 8 nucleotides matching TRBD2. Germline loops: CDR1 SGHRS, CDR2 YFSETQ. Trimming cost V 5 bases and J 2 bases; bases outside gene matches: 8. This CDR3 has 15 residues.

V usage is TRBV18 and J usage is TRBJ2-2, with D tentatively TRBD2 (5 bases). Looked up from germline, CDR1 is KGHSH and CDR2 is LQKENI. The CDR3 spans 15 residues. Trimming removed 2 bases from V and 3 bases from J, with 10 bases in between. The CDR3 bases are TGTGCCAGCTCACCAGGAGCGGCGGACACCGGGGAGCTGTTTTTT. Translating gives CASSPGAADTGELFF.

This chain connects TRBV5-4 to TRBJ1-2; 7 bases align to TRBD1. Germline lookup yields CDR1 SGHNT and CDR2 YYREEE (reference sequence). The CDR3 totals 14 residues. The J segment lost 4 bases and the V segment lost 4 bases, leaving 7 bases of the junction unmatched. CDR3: CASSDGGGTYGYTF. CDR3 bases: TGTGCCAGCAGCGACGGAGGGGGCACCTATGGCTACACCTTC.

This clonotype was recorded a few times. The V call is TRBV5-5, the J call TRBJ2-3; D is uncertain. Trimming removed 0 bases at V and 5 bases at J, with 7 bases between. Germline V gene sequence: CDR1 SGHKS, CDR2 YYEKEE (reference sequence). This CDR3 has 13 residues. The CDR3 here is CASSLVRGDTQYF. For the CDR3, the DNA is TGTGCCAGCAGCTTGGTTCGAGGAGATACGCAGTATTTT.

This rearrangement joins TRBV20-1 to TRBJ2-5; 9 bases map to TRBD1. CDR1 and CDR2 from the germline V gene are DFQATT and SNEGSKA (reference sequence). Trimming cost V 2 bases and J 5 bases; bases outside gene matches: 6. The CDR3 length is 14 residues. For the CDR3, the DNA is TGCAGTGCTAGAAGGGACAGGGTTTTGGAGACCCAGTACTTC. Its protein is CSARRDRVLETQYF.

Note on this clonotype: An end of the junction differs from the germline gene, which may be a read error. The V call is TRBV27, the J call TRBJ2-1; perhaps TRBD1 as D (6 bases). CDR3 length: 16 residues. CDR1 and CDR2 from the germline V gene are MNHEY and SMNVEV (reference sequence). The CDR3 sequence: CASSLSAPQWDNEQSF. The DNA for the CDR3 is TGTGCCAGCAGTTTATCGGCACCACAGTGGGACAATGAGCAGTCCTTC.

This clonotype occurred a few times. CDR3 DNA sequence: TGTGCCAGCAGCTCGACCTATACATTCAATCAGCCCCAGCATTTT. This sequence encodes CASSSTYTFNQPQHF. V usage is TRBV7-2 and J usage is TRBJ1-5; no reliable D call. Per the germline V gene, CDR1 is SGHTA and CDR2 is FQGNSA. The CDR3 covers 15 residues. V lost 4 bases to trimming and J lost 3 bases, with 13 bases between them. Complete variable domain (other parts from reference TRBV7-2 and TRBJ1-5): GAGVSQSPSNKVTEKGKDVELRCDPISGHTALYWYRQSLGQGLEFLIYFQGNSAPDKSGLPSDRFSAERTGGSVSTLTIQRTQQEDSAVYLCASSSTYTFNQPQHFGDGTRLSIL.

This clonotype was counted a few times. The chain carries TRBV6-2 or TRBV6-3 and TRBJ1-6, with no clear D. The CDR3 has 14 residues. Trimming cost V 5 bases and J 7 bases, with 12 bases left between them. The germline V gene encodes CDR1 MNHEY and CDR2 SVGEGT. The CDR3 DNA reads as TGTGCCAGCAGTCTGGATGAGGGAAATTCACCCCTCCACTTT. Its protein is CASSLDEGNSPLHF.

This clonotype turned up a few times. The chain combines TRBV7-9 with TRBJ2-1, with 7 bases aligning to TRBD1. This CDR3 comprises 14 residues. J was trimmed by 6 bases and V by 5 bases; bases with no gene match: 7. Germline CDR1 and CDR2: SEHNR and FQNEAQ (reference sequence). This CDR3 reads CASSPTRDSNEQFF. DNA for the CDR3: TGTGCCAGCAGCCCTACCCGGGACAGCAATGAGCAGTTCTTC.

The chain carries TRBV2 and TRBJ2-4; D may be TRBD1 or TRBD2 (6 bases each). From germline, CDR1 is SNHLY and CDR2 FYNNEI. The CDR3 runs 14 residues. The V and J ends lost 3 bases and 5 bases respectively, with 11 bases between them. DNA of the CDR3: TGTGCCAGCAGTGAGAGGGGGGCGCAAAACATTCAGTACTTC. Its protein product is CASSERGAQNIQYF. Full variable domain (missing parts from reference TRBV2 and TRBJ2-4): EPEVTQTPSHQVTQMGQEVILRCVPISNHLYFYWYRQILGQKVEFLVSFYNNEISEKSEIFDDQFSVERPDGSNFTLKIRSTKLEDSAMYFCASSERGAQNIQYFGAGTRLSVL.

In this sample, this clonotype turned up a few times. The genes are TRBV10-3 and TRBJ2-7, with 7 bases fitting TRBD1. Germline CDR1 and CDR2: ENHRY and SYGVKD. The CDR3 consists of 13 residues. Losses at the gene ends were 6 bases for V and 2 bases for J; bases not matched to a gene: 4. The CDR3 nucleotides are TGTGCCATCAGAGACAGGGAGACCTACGAGCAGTACTTC. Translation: CAIRDRETYEQYF.

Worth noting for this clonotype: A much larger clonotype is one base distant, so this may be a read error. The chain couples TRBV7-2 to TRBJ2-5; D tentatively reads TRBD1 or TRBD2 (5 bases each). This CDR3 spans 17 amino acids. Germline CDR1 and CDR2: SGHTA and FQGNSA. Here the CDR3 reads CASSPLGSSGGQETQHF. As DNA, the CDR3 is TGTGCCAGCTCACCACTCGGGTCGAGCGGAGGACAAGAGACCCAGCACTTC. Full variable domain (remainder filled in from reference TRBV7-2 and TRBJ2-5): GAGVSQSPSNKVTEKGKDVELRCDPISGHTALYWYRQSLGQGLEFLIYFQGNSAPDKSGLPSDRFSAERTGGSVSTLTIQRTQQEDSAVYLCASSPLGSSGGQETQHFGPGTRLLVL.

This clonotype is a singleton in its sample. This CDR3 reads CASSLDNSANTGELFF. The CDR3 DNA is TGTGCCAGCAGCTTAGACAACAGTGCGAACACCGGGGAGCTGTTTTTT. The chain is built from TRBV11-3 and TRBJ2-2; D is undetermined. Germline V gene sequence: CDR1 SGHNT, CDR2 YENEEA. Between the trimmed V and J ends, which lost 0 bases and 0 bases, there was a span of 8 bases. This CDR3 region has 16 residues.

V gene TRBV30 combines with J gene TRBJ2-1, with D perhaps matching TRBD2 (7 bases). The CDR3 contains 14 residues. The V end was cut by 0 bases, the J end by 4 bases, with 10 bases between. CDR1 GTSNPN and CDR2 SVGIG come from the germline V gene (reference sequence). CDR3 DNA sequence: TGTGCCTGGAGTGTAGGGGGACTATACAATGAGCAGTTCTTC. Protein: CAWSVGGLYNEQFF.

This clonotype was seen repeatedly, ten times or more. CDR3 bases: TGCGCCAGCAGCTTGGTTACGGGAGGTACCTACAATGAGCAGTTCTTC. It specifies CASSLVTGGTYNEQFF. The V gene is TRBV5-1, the J gene TRBJ2-1; 7 bases are a match to TRBD2. The ends lost 0 bases at V and 2 bases at J; junction bases unmatched: 5. Germline V gene sequence: CDR1 SGHRS, CDR2 YFSETQ. This CDR3 has 16 residues.

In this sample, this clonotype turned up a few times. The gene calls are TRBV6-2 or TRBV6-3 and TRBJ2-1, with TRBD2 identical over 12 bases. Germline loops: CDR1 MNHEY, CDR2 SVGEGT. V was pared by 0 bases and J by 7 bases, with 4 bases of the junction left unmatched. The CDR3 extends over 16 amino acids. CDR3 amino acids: CASSYSLAGGTNEQFF. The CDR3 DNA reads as TGTGCCAGCAGTTACTCTCTAGCGGGAGGGACGAATGAGCAGTTCTTC.

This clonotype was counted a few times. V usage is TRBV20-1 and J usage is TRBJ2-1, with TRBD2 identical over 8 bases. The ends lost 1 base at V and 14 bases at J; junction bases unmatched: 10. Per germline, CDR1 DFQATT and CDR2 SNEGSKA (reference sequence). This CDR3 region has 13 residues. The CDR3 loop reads CSARAAGGWTEFF. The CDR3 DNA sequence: TGCAGTGCTAGAGCGGCGGGAGGCTGGACGGAGTTCTTC.